One sample yielded the 8 T cell receptor beta chains listed below, sequenced in a study of patients and donors after allogeneic stem cell transplantation. TCRdb used MiXCR to reprocess the RT-PCR reads, holding one entry per CDR3 protein. Of about 34,000 distinct CDR3 sequences listed, around 40% are singletons. Specimen: blood, either unsorted or a sorted T cell fraction (not recorded which). Receptors originate from a human donor who was either an allogeneic HSCT recipient or a stem cell or donor lymphocyte infusion donor (not recorded which). It is not recorded whose cells these are; they may come from a transplant donor.

This clonotype was seen more than once but under ten times. The chain carries TRBV15 and TRBJ1-2, with unresolved D. Germline loops: CDR1 LNHNV, CDR2 YYDKDF (reference sequence). The CDR3 is 12 residues long. Trimming shortened V by 0 bases and J by 13 bases, and 12 bases separated the two germline ends. The chain's CDR3 is CATSRDGGAPTF. CDR3 DNA sequence: TGTGCCACCAGCAGAGATGGCGGCGCCCCCACCTTC.

In its sample, this clonotype was seen a few times. V and J are TRBV5-1 and TRBJ2-2; 7 bases line up with TRBD2. This CDR3 comprises 15 residues. Trimming cost V 1 base and J 1 base; bases outside gene matches: 1. The germline V gene encodes CDR1 SGHRS and CDR2 YFSETQ. The CDR3 reads CASSLPGGNTGELFF. DNA of the CDR3: TGCGCCAGCAGCTTGCCGGGGGGGAACACCGGGGAGCTGTTTTTT.

This clonotype was counted only a few times. The J gene is TRBJ1-4, the V gene TRBV24-1, with 11 bases aligning to TRBD1. Trimming took 3 bases from V and 6 from J; bases not matched to a gene: 2. There are 15 residues in the CDR3. In germline, CDR1 is KGHDR, CDR2 SFDVKD. In DNA, the CDR3 is TGTGCCACCAGTGATCCGGGACAGGGGGATGAAAAACTGTTTTTT. This gives the protein CATSDPGQGDEKLFF.

Ten or more counts support this clonotype. The gene calls are TRBV5-6 and TRBJ1-2, with 7 bases lining up with TRBD1. Germline V gene lookup returns CDR1 SGHDT and CDR2 YYEEEE. The CDR3 sequence is 15 residues long. Germline trimming cut 6 bases from V and 8 bases from J; bases unmatched to any gene: 16. CDR3 amino acids: CASTMIGTAVTGYTF. CDR3 nucleotide sequence: TGTGCCAGCACCATGATCGGGACAGCCGTAACCGGCTACACCTTC.

This clonotype was detected a few times. The rearrangement uses TRBV7-6 and TRBJ1-5; D unclear. Germline V CDR1 and CDR2: SGHVS, FNYEAQ. There are 15 residues in the CDR3. Trimming took 6 bases from V and 5 from J, leaving 17 bases between them. The CDR3 coding sequence is TGTGCCAGCAGTACCGACGAGGGCCCTTATCAGCCCCAGCATTTT. Protein: CASSTDEGPYQPQHF.

This clonotype was seen at least ten times. This sequence joins TRBV7-2 and TRBJ1-4, with D maybe TRBD1 (5 bases). Germline V lookup: CDR1 SGHTA, CDR2 FQGNSA. CDR3 length: 14 amino acids. V lost 5 bases to trimming and J lost 5 bases, with 12 bases between them. In DNA, the CDR3 is TGTGCCAGCAGCCGCCGACAGAAAAATGAAAAACTGTTTTTT. As protein: CASSRRQKNEKLFF.

The rearrangement joins TRBV20-1 to TRBJ1-1, with D unclear. CDR3 size: 8 residues. In germline, CDR1 is DFQATT, CDR2 SNEGSKA (reference sequence). The germline V and J ends were trimmed by 3 bases and 9 bases, with 2 bases remaining between them. DNA for the CDR3: TGCAGTGCTAGCCAAGCTTTCTTT. Translating gives CSASQAFF.

The gene calls are TRBV6-6 and TRBJ2-1; D not resolved. Germline lookup yields CDR1 MNHNY and CDR2 SVGAGI (reference sequence). The CDR3 extends over 18 amino acids. Between the trimmed V and J ends, which lost 2 bases and 8 bases, there was a span of 25 bases. The CDR3 loop reads CASSYPYRVVKGEDEQFF. CDR3 nucleotides: TGTGCCAGCAGTTACCCATATCGGGTAGTTAAGGGTGAAGATGAGCAGTTCTTC.